This T cell receptor beta chain was obtained from a study of pediatric ulcerative colitis. Profiling relied on immunoSEQ multiplex PCR, and the TCRdb table lists in-frame clones only, not all of them. The table lists around 61,000 clones, 86% of them singletons. Trimming left V 2 bases short and J 7 bases short, with 12 bases between. Germline assignment: CDR1 SGDLS and CDR2 YYNGEE. The CDR3 length is 13 residues. This chain joins TRBV9 and TRBJ1-2; the D gene is possibly TRBD1 (5 bases). The source material was blood. The TCR originated in a boy younger than 18 with severe ulcerative colitis. The CDR3 protein is CASSVEGVGGYTF. In nucleotides, the CDR3 is TGTGCCAGCAGCGTTGAAGGGGTCGGTGGCTACACCTTC.